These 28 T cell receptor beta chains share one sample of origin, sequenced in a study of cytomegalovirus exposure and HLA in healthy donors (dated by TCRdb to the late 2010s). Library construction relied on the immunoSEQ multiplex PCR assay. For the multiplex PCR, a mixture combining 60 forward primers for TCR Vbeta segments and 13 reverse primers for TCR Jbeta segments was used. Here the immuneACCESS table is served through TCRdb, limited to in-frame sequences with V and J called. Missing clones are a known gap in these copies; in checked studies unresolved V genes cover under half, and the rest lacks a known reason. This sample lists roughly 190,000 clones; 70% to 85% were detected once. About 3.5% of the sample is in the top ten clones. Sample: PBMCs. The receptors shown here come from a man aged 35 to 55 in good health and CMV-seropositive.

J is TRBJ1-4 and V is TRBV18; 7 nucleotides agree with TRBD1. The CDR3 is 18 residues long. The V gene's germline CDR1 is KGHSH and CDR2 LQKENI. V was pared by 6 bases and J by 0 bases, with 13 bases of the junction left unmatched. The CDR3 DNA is TGTGCCAGCTCTTTCCTCCGACAGGGATCCACAACTAATGAAAAACTGTTTTTT. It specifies CASSFLRQGSTTNEKLFF.

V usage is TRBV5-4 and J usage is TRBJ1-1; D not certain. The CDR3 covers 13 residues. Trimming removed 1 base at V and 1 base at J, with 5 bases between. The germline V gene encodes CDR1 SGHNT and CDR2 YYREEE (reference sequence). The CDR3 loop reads CASSLTRNTEAFF. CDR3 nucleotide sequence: TGTGCCAGCAGCTTGACAAGGAACACTGAAGCTTTCTTT. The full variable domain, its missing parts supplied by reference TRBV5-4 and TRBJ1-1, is ETGVTQSPTHLIKTRGQQVTLRCSSQSGHNTVSWYQQALGQGPQFIFQYYREEENGRGNFPPRFSGLQFPNYSSELNVNALELDDSALYLCASSLTRNTEAFFGQGTRLTVV.

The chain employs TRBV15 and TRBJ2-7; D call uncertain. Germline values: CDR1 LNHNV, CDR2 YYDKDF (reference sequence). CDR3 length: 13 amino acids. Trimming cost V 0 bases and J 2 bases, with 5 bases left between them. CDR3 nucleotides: TGTGCCACCAGCAGAGATGCGGCCTACGAGCAGTACTTC. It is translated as CATSRDAAYEQYF.

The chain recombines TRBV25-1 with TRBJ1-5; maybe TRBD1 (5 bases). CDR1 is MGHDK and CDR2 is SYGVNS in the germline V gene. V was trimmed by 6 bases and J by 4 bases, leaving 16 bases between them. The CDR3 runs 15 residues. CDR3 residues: CASSTSAGKNQPQHF. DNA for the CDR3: TGTGCCAGCAGCACCTCGGCAGGGAAGAATCAGCCCCAGCATTTT.

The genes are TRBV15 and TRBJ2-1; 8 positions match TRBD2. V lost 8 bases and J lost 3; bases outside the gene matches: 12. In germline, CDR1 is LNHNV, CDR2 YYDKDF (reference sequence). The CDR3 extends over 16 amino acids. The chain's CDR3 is CATSPGGVTFYNEQFF. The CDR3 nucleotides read TGTGCCACCTCCCCGGGGGGGGTCACCTTCTACAATGAGCAGTTCTTC.

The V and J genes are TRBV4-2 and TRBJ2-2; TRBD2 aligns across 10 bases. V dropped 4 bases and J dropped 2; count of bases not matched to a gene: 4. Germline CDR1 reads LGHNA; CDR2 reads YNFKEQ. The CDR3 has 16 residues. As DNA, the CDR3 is TGTGCCAGCAGCCCGTCTAGCGGGGGTAACACCGGGGAGCTGTTTTTT. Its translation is CASSPSSGGNTGELFF.

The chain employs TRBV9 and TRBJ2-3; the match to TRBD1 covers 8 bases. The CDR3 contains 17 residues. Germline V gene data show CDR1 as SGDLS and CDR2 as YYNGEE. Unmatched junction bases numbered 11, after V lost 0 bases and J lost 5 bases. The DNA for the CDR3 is TGTGCCAGCAGCGTAGACCTACGACAGGGGCGGGGAGATACGCAGTATTTT. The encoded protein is CASSVDLRQGRGDTQYF.

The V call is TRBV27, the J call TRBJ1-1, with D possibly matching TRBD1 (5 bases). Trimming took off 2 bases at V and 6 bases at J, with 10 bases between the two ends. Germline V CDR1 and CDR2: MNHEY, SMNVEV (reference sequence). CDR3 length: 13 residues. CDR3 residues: CASSLAGEAEAFF. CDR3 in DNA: TGTGCCAGCAGTTTAGCGGGGGAGGCTGAAGCTTTCTTT.

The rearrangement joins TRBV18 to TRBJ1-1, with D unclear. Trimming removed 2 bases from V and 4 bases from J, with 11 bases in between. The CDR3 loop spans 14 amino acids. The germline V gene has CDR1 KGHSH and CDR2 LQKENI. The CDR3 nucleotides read TGTGCCAGCTCACCATTCGGTGCGGCCACTGAAGCTTTCTTT. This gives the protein CASSPFGAATEAFF.

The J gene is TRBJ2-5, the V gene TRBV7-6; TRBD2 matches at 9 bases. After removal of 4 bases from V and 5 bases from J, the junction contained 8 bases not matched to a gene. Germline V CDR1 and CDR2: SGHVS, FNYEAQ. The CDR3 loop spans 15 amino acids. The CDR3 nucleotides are TGTGCCAGCAGCTCTGTAGCGGGGGTACAGGAGACCCAGTACTTC. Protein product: CASSSVAGVQETQYF.

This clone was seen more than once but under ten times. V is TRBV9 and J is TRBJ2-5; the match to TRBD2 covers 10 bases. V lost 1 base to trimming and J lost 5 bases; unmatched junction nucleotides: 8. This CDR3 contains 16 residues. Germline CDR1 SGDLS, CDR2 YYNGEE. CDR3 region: CASSVFSSGSMETQYF. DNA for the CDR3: TGTGCCAGCAGCGTATTTTCTAGCGGGAGCATGGAGACCCAGTACTTC.

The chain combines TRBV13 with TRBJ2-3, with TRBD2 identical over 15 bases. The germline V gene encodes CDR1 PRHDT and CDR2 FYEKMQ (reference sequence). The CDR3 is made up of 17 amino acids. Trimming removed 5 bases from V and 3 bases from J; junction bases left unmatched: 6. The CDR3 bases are TGTGCCAGCAGCACCCGGACTAGCGGGAGGGGGACAGATACGCAGTATTTT. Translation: CASSTRTSGRGTDTQYF.

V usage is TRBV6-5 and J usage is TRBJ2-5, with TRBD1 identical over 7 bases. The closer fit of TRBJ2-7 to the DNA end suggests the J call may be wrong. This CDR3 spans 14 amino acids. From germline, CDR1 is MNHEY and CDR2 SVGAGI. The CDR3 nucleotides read TGTGCCAGCAGTTCGGGGCAGGGGGCCTACGAGCAGTACTTC. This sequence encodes CASSSGQGAYEQYF.

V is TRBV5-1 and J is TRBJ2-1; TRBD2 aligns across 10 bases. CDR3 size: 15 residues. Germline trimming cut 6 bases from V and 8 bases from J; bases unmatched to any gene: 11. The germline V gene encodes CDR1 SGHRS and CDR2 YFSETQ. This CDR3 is CASTQRGGAAHEQFF. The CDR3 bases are TGCGCCAGCACACAGCGGGGGGGCGCGGCCCATGAGCAGTTCTTC.

CDR3 nucleotide sequence: TGTGCCAGCAGTGTTGCGGGACAGGGTCCCCCAATCGGCGGTCAGCCCCAGCATTTT. This sequence encodes CASSVAGQGPPIGGQPQHF. The rearrangement uses TRBV6-4 and TRBJ1-5, with TRBD1 matching 9 bases. V shed 4 bases, J shed 6 bases, and the junction held 19 bases outside the gene matches. The CDR3 is made up of 19 amino acids. Per the germline V gene, CDR1 is MRHNA and CDR2 is SNTAGT.

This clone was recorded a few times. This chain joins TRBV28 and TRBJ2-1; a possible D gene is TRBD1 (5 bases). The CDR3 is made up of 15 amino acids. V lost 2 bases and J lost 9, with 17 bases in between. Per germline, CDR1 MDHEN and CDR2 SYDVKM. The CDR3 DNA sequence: TGTGCCAGCAGTTTAGGCACCCAAGGGGTAGGTGAGCAGTTCTTC. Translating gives CASSLGTQGVGEQFF.

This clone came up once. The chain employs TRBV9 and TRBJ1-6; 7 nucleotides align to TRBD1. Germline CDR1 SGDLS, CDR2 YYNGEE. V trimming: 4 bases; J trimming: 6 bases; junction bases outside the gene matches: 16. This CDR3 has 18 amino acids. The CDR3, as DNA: TGTGCCAGCAGCTCTCGGGGAGGAGGGACAGCCGTTAATTCACCCCTCCACTTT. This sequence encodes CASSSRGGGTAVNSPLHF.

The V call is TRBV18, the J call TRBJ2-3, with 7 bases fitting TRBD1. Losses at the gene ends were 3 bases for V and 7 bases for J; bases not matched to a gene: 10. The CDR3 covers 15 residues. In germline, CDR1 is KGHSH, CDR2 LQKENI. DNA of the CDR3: TGTGCCAGCTCACCCACCGGGACAGTAGATCATACGCAGTATTTT. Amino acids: CASSPTGTVDHTQYF.

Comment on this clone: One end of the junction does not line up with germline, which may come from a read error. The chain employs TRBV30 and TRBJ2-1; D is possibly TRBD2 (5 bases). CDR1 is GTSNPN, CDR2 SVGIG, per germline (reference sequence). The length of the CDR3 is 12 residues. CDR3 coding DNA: TGTGCCTGGACCCTTCTTGAAAGGGAGCGGTTCTTC. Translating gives CAWTLLERERFF.

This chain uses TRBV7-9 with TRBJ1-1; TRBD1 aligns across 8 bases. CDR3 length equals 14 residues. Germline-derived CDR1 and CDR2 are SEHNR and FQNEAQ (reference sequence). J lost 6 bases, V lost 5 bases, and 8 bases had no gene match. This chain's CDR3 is CASSTQGAPAEAFF. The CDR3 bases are TGTGCCAGCAGCACCCAGGGGGCGCCGGCTGAAGCTTTCTTT.

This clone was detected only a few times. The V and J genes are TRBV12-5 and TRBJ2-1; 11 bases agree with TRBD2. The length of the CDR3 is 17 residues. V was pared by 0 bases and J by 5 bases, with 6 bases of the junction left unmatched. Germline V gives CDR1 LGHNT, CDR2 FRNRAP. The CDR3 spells CASGLVLGLADDNEQFF. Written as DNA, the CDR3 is TGTGCTAGTGGTTTGGTACTGGGACTAGCGGACGACAATGAGCAGTTCTTC. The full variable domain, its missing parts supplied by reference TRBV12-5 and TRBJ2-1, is DARVTQTPRHKVTEMGQEVTMRCQPILGHNTVFWYRQTMMQGLELLAYFRNRAPLDDSGMPKDRFSAEMPDATLATLKIQPSEPRDSAVYFCASGLVLGLADDNEQFFGPGTRLTVL.

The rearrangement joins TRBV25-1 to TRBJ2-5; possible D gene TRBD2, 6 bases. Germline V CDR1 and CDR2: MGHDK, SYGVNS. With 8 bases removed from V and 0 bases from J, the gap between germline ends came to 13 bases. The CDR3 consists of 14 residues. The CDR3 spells CASVGWGDQETQYF. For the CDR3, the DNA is TGTGCCAGCGTCGGGTGGGGGGACCAAGAGACCCAGTACTTC.

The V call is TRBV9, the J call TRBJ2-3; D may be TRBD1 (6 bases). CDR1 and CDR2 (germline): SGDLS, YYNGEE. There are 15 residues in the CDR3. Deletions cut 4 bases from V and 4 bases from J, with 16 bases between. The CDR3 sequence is CASSIREGDADTQYF. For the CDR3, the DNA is TGTGCCAGCAGCATCCGCGAGGGGGACGCAGATACGCAGTATTTT.

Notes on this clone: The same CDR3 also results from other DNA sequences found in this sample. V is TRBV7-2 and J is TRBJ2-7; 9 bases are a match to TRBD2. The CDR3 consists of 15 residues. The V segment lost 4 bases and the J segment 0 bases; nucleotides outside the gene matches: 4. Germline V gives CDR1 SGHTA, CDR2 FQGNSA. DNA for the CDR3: TGTGCCAGCAGCTCGACTAGCGGCCCCTCCTACGAGCAGTACTTC. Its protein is CASSSTSGPSYEQYF.

CDR3 sequence: CASSSGRGQGISAEAFF. Here the CDR3 DNA reads TGTGCCAGCAGCTCGGGCCGGGGACAGGGGATATCTGCTGAAGCTTTCTTT. This sequence joins TRBV5-4 and TRBJ1-1, with 10 positions matching TRBD1. Trimming removed 3 bases from V and 6 bases from J; junction bases left unmatched: 14. Looked up from germline, CDR1 is SGHNT and CDR2 is YYREEE (reference sequence). CDR3 length: 17 residues. The variable domain in full, with the rest retrieved from reference TRBV5-4 and TRBJ1-1, is ETGVTQSPTHLIKTRGQQVTLRCSSQSGHNTVSWYQQALGQGPQFIFQYYREEENGRGNFPPRFSGLQFPNYSSELNVNALELDDSALYLCASSSGRGQGISAEAFFGQGTRLTVV.

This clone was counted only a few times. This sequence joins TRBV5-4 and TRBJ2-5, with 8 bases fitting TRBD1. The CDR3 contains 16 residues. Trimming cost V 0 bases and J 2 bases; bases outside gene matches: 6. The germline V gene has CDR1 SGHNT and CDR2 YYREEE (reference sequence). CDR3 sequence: CASSLDPGQGQETQYF. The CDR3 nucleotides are TGTGCCAGCAGCTTGGACCCTGGACAGGGACAAGAGACCCAGTACTTC.

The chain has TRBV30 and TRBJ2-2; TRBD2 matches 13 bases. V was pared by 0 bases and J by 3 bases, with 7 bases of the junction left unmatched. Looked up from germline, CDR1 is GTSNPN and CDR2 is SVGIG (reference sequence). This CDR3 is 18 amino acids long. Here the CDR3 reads CAWSVVLGLAGYTGELFF. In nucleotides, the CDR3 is TGTGCCTGGAGTGTAGTTCTGGGACTAGCGGGGTACACCGGGGAGCTGTTTTTT.

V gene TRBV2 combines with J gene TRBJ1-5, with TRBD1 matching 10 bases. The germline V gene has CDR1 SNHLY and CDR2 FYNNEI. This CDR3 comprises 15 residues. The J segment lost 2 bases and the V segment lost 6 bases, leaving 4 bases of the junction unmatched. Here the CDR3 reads CASRGTGEGNQPQHF. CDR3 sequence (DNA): TGTGCCAGCAGGGGGACAGGGGAGGGCAATCAGCCCCAGCATTTT.